These 4 T cell receptor beta chains came from one sample sequenced in a study of blood T cell repertoires in COVID-19. The repertoire was sequenced with immunoSEQ multiplex PCR; TCRdb's copy has only in-frame clones and lacks some. The sample has 200,000 to 250,000 clones; 80% to 90% are singletons. Sequencing input: peripheral blood. These TCRs come from a man aged 30-40 years with COVID-19, enrolled during active disease.

This chain joins TRBV19 and TRBJ2-7; 7 nucleotides match TRBD1. The germline V gene encodes CDR1 LNHDA and CDR2 SQIVND (reference sequence). The CDR3 contains 14 residues. The V gene end was trimmed by 6 bases and the J gene end by 3 bases; junction bases not matched to a gene: 8. Written as DNA, the CDR3 is TGTGCCAGTAGCCCCGAGGCAGGGGGCTACGAGCAGTACTTC. This sequence encodes CASSPEAGGYEQYF.

This chain links TRBV19 with TRBJ2-1; 12 nucleotides agree with TRBD1. CDR1 and CDR2 (germline): LNHDA, SQIVND (reference sequence). The CDR3 sequence is 16 residues long. V was pared by 7 bases and J by 7 bases, with 11 bases of the junction left unmatched. CDR3 DNA: TGTGCCAGTACCCTATTGGGGACAGGGGGCAGGAATGAGCAGTTCTTC. Protein: CASTLLGTGGRNEQFF.

The chain employs TRBV19 and TRBJ2-1, with D possibly being TRBD1 (6 bases). The CDR3 totals 15 residues. The V gene lost 5 bases and the J gene lost 6 bases, with 17 bases spanning the gap. Germline CDR1 LNHDA, CDR2 SQIVND (reference sequence). CDR3 loop: CASSPQWGRVNEQFF. In DNA, the CDR3 is TGTGCCAGTAGTCCCCAGTGGGGGCGGGTCAATGAGCAGTTCTTC.

The V call is TRBV6-5, the J call TRBJ2-7, with TRBD1 identical over 7 bases. The CDR3 covers 14 residues. Germline values: CDR1 MNHEY, CDR2 SVGAGI. V shed 10 bases and J 3 bases; nucleotides not matched to a gene: 12. In DNA form, the CDR3 reads TGTGCCACCACCCCGACAGGGCCTTTCTACGAGCAGTACTTC. It is translated as CATTPTGPFYEQYF.